The present entry profiles one T cell receptor beta chain with its context. The antigen is undetermined. The data originate from a study of cytomegalovirus exposure and HLA in healthy donors. Notes on the study in general: Later analysis demonstrated an association between a missense DCLRE1C variant and TCR beta V- and J-gene trimming. Prediction of most subjects' HLA-A and HLA-B alleles by TCR beta sequences was reportedly accurate.

The PCR contained 60 Vbeta and 13 Jbeta primers. Here immunoSEQ multiplex PCR was the method, and the copy in TCRdb shows in-frame clones only, minus some. The sample lists under 150,000 clones, about 59% seen once, with over 8.5% in the top ten. The CDR3 spans 15 residues. Germline lookup yields CDR1 MNHNY and CDR2 SVGAGI (reference sequence). V shed 5 bases, J shed 12 bases, and the junction held 15 bases outside the gene matches. This clonotype originated in a woman aged 40 to 50 in good health and CMV-seropositive. The genes are TRBV6-6 and TRBJ2-1; TRBD2 agrees at 8 bases. Sequences were obtained from PBMCs. The CDR3 DNA sequence: TGTGCCAGCAGTAGGCCCCAAGCGGGAGTAAGTTGGCAGTTCTTC. Translation gives CASSRPQAGVSWQFF.